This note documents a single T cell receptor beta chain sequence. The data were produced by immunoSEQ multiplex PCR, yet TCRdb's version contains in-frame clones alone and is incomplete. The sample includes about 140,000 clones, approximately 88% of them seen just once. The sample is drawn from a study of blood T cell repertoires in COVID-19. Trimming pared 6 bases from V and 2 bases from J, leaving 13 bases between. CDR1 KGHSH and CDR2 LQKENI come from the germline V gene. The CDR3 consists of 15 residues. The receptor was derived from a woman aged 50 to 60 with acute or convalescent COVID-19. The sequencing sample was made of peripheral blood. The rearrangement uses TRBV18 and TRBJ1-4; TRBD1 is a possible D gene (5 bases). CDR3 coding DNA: TGTGCCAGCTCGCTTAGACAGCTTACTAATGAAAAACTGTTTTTT. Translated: CASSLRQLTNEKLFF.